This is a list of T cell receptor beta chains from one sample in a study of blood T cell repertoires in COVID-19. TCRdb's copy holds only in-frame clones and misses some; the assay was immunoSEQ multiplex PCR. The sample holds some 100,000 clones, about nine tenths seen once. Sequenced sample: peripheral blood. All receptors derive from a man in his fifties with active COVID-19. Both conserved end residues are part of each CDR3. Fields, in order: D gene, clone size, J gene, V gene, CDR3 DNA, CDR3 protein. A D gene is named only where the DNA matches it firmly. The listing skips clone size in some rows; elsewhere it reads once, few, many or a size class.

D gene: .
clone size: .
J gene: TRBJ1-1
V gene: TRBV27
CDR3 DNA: TGTGCCAGCAGGGGGCTGAACACTGAAGCTTTCTTT
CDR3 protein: CASRGLNTEAFF

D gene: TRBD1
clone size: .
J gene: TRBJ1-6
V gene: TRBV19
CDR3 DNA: TGTGCCAGTAGTACGGGGACAGGGCCTAATTCACCCCTCCACTTT
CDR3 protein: CASSTGTGPNSPLHF

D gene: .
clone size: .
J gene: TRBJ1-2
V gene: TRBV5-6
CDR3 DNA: TGTGCCAGCACCCCCCCCGACCGGGACACTCCCTATGGCTACACCTTC
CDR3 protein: CASTPPDRDTPYGYTF

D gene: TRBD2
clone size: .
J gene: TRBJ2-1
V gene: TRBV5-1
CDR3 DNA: TGCGCCAGCAGCTTCGGCGGGAGCCTTGAGGAGCAGTTCTTC
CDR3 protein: CASSFGGSLEEQFF

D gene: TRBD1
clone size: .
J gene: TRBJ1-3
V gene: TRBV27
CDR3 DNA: TGTGCCAGCAGTGGGACAGGGGGCGCGAAAGCTGGAAACACCATATATTTT
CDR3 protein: CASSGTGGAKAGNTIYF

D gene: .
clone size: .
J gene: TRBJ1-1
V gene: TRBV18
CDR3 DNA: TGTGCCAGCTCACCACGAGAGGCCGATACTGAAGCTTTCTTT
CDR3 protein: CASSPREADTEAFF

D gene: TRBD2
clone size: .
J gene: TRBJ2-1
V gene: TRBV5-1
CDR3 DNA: TGCGCCAGCAGCTTGTTGCGGGAGGCCTACAATGAGCAGTTCTTC
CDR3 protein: CASSLLREAYNEQFF

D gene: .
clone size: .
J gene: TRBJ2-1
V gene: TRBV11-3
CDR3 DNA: TGTGCCAGCAGCTTTCAGCCCGGGAATGAGCAGTTCTTC
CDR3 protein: CASSFQPGNEQFF

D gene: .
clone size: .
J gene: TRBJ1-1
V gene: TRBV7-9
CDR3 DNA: TGTGCCAGCAGCGCCTCGGGCTCAGGGAAAGAAGCCGAAGCTTTCTTT
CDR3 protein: CASSASGSGKEAEAFF

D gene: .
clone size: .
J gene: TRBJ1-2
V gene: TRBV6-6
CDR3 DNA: TGTGCCAGCAGCAAAACAGGGCGAGGTGGCTACACCTTC
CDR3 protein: CASSKTGRGGYTF

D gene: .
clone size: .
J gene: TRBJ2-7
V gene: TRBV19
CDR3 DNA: TGTGCCAGTAGTATAGGTTATTCGGACCGGGGAACCTACGAGCAGTACTTC
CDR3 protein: CASSIGYSDRGTYEQYF

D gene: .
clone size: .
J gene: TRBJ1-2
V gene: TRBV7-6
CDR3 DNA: TGTGCCAGCAGCTTACACGGTACAGGGACCTCCGGCTACACCTTC
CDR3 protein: CASSLHGTGTSGYTF

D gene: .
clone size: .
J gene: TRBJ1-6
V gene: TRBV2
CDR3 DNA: TGTGCCAGCAGGGCCACGGGGGGCGGTAATTCACCCCTCCACTTT
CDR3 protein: CASRATGGGNSPLHF

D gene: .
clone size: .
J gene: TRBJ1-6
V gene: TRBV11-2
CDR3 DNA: TGTGCCAGCAGCTTTGGGGAGAGTAATTCACCCCTCCACTTT
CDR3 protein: CASSFGESNSPLHF

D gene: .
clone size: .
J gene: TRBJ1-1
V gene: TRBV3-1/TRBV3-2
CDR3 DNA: TGTGCCAGCAGACCAAGTAGTAACAAGCGCACTGAAGCTTTCTTT
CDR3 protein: CASRPSSNKRTEAFF

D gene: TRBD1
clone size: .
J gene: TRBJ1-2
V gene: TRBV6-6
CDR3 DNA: TGTGCCAGCCTATCGGGACAGGGACCTCCTAACTATGGCTACACCTTC
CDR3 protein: CASLSGQGPPNYGYTF

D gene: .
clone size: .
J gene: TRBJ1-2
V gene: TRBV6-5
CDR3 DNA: TGTGCCAGCAGTTACGGGGGCCCTCGTGGCTACACCTTC
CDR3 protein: CASSYGGPRGYTF

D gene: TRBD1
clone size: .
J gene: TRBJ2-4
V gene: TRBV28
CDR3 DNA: TGTGCCAGCAGTACCGGACAGGGTATCAACATTCAGTACTTC
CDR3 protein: CASSTGQGINIQYF

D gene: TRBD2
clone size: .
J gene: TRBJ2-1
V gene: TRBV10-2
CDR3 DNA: TGCGCCAGCAGTGGGGTAGCGGGGAAGGCTGAGCAGTTCTTC
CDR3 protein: CASSGVAGKAEQFF

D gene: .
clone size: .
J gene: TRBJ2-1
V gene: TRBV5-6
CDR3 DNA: TGTGCCAGCAGATACCTAGGGAGAGGGAATGAGCAGTTCTTC
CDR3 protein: CASRYLGRGNEQFF

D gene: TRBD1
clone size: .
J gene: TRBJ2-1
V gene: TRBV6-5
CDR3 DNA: TGTGCCAGCAGTCCCGGGACAGAGTACAATGAGCAGTTCTTC
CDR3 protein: CASSPGTEYNEQFF

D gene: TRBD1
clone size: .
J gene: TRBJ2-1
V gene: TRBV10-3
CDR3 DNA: TGTGCCATCAGTGGCCTGACAGGGACATCGGCCCTTGACAATGAGCAGTTCTTC
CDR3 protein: CAISGLTGTSALDNEQFF

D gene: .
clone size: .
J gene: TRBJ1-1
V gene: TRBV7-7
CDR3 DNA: TGTGCCAGCAGCCTCGACAGGAACACTGAAGCTTTCTTT
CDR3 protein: CASSLDRNTEAFF

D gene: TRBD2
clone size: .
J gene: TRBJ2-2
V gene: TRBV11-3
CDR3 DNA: TGTGCCAGCAGCTCCCGGCTAGCGGGAGAGGGCGGGGAGCTGTTTTTT
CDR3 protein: CASSSRLAGEGGELFF

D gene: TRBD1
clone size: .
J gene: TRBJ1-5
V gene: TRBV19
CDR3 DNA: TGTGCCAGTATCGGACAGGGGAGCAATCAGCCCCAGCATTTT
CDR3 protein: CASIGQGSNQPQHF

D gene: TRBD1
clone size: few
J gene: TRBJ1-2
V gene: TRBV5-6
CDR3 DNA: TGTGCCAGCAGCTTGTACAGGGGGCAGAACTATGGCTACACCTTC
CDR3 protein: CASSLYRGQNYGYTF

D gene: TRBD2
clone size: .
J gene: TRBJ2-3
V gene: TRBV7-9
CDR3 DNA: TGTGCCAGCAGCCTTAGCGGGAGGCCCACAGATACGCAGTATTTT
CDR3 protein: CASSLSGRPTDTQYF

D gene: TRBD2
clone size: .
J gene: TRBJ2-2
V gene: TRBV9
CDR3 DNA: TGTGCCAGCAGCGGGGCCGTGGGGGGGTTCACCGGGGAGCTGTTTTTT
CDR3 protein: CASSGAVGGFTGELFF

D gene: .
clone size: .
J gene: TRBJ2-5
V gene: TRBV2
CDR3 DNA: TGTGCCAGCAGTGCGAGGGTACAAGAGACCCAGTACTTC
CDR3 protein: CASSARVQETQYF

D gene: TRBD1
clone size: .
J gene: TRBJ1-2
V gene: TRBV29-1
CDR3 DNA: TGCAGCGTTGCTATGAGACAGGGGAATGGCTACACCTTC
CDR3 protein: CSVAMRQGNGYTF

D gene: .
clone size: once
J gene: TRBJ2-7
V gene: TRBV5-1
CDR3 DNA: TGCGCCAGCAGCTTGGACGCGCGATCCTACGAGCAGTACTTC
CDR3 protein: CASSLDARSYEQYF

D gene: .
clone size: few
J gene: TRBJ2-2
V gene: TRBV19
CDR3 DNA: TGTGCCAGTAGTATTGGCAGGGTGGACACCGGGGAGCTGTTTTTT
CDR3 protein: CASSIGRVDTGELFF

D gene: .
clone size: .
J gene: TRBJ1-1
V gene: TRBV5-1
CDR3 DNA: TGCGCCAGCAGCTTGTCTGAGAGGACTGAAGCTTTCTTT
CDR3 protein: CASSLSERTEAFF

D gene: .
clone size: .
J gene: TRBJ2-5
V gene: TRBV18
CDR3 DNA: TGTGCCAGCTCACTCGGACATCAAGAGACCCAGTACTTC
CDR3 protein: CASSLGHQETQYF

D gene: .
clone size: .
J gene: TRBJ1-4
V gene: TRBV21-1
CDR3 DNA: TGTGCCAGCAGCAAAGGTGGGACAGGGAAAAATGAAAAACTGTTTTTT
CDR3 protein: CASSKGGTGKNEKLFF

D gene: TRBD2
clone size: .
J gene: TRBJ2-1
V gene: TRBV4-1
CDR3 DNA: TGCGCCAGCAGCCAACCCGGACGGCGGGAGGGGCGCAATGAGCAGTTCTTC
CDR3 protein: CASSQPGRREGRNEQFF

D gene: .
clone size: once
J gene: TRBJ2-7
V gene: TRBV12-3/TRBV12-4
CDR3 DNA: TGTGCCAGCAGCCTGGGGACAAACTACGAGCAGTACTTC
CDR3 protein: CASSLGTNYEQYF

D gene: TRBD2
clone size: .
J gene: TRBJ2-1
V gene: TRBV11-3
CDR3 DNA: TGTGCCAGCAGCCAAACCAGCGGGAGGGCCAAGAATGAGCAGTTCTTC
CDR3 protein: CASSQTSGRAKNEQFF

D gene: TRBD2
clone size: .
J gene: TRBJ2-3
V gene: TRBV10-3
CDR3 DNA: TGTGCCATCAGTTCTAGCGGGGGGGCCGGAGATACGCAGTATTTT
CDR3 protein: CAISSSGGAGDTQYF

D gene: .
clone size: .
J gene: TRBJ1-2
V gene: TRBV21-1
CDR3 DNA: TGTGCCAGCAGCAAAGAAAGGGACAGGGGCCCTGTAGGCTACACCTTC
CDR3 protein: CASSKERDRGPVGYTF

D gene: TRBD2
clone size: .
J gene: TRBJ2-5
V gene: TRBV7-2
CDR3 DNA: TGTGCCAGCAGCTTATCCCGGGGGGGCATAGAGACCCAGTACTTC
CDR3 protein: CASSLSRGGIETQYF

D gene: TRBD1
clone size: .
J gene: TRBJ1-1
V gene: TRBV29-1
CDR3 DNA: TGCAGCGTTATGGCAGGGGGCCGGACTGAAGCTTTCTTT
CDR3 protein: CSVMAGGRTEAFF

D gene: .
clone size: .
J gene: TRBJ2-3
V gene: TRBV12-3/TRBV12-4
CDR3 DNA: TGTGCCAGCAGTTACAAAGATACGCAGTATTTT
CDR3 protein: CASSYKDTQYF

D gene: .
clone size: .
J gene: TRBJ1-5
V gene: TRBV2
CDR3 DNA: TGTGCCAGCAGGGGATATTTTACAGGAGTAAATCAGCCCCAGCATTTT
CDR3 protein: CASRGYFTGVNQPQHF

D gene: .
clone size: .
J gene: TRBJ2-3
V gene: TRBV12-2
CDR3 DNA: TGTGCAAGTCGCTTAGGGCCGGGACTAGCGTTCACAGATACGCAGTATTTT
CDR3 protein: CASRLGPGLAFTDTQYF

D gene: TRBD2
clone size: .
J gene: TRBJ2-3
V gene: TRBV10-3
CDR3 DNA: TGTGCCATCAGTGAGTCGAACCCAGCGGGAGGGCCAGGCACGCAGTATTTT
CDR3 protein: CAISESNPAGGPGTQYF

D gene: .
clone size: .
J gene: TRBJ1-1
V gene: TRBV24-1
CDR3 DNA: TGTGCCACCATTTCGGACAGAGTGAACACTGAAGCTTTCTTT
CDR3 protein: CATISDRVNTEAFF

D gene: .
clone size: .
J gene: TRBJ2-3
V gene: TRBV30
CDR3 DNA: TGTGCCTGGAGTGTACAGAGCGGGCGGACAGATACGCAGTATTTT
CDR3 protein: CAWSVQSGRTDTQYF